This TCR beta chain was documented in a study of response to subunit inactivated influenza vaccine. Study observations and caveats: Authors suggested that a seasonal influenza vaccination recruits few new T cells each time.

Germline assignment: CDR1 LGHNA and CDR2 YSLEER. The CDR3 loop spans 14 amino acids. Unmatched junction bases numbered 5, after V lost 6 bases and J lost 3 bases. In the case of this clonotype: Its antigen is undetermined.

TCRdb reprocessed the RT-PCR reads with MiXCR, giving one entry per CDR3 protein. The table records 450,000 to 600,000 distinct CDR3 sequences, about 7.6% of them present only once. The J gene is TRBJ1-1, the V gene TRBV4-3, with 9 bases lining up with TRBD1. This sequence originates from a man aged 50-75 years who received an inactivated influenza vaccine. The source material was PBMCs from blood, sampled roughly 24 months after vaccination. CDR3 region: CASRKWTGDTEAFF. CDR3 coding DNA: TGCGCCAGCAGAAAATGGACAGGGGACACTGAAGCTTTCTTT.